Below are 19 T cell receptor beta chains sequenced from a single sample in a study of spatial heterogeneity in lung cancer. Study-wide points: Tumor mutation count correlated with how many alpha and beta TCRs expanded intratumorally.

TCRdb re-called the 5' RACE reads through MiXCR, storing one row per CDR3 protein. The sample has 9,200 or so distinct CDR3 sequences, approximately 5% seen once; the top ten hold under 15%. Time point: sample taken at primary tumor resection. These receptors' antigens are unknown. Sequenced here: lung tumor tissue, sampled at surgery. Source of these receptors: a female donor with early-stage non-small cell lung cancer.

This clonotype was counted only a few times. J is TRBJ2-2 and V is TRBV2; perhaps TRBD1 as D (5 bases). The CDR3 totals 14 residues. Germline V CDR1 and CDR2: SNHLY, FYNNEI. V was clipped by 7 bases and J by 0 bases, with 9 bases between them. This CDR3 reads CASILDTNTGELFF. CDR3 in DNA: TGTGCCAGCATCCTGGACACGAACACCGGGGAGCTGTTTTTT.

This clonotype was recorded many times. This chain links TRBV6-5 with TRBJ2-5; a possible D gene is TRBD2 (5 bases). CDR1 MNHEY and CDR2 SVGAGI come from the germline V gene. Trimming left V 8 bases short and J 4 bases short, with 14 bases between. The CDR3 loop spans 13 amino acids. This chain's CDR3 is CASGPPEGETQYF. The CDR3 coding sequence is TGTGCCAGCGGACCCCCCGAGGGAGAGACCCAGTACTTC.

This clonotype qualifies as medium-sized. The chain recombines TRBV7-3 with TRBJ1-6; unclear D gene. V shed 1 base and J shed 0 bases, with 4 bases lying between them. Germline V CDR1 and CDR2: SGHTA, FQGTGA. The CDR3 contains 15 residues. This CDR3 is CASSLKSSYNSPLHF. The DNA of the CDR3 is TGTGCCAGCAGCTTAAAGAGCTCCTATAATTCACCCCTCCACTTT. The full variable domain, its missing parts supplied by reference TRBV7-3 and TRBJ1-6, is GAGVSQTPSNKVTEKGKYVELRCDPISGHTALYWYRQSLGQGPEFLIYFQGTGAADDSGLPNDRFFAVRPEGSVSTLKIQRTERGDSAVYLCASSLKSSYNSPLHFGNGTRLTVT.

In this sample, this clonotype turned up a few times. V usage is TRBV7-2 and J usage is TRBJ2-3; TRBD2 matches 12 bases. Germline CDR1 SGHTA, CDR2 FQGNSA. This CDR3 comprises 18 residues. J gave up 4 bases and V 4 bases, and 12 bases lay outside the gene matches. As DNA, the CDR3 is TGTGCCAGCAGCTCGAATCAGTTCGCTAGCGGGGGGGCAGATACGCAGTATTTT. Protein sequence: CASSSNQFASGGADTQYF.

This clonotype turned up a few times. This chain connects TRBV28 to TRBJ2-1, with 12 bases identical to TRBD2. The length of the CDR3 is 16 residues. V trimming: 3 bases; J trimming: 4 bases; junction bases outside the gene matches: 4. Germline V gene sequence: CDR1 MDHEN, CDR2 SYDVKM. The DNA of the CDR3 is TGTGCCAGCAGTTTCGCTACTAGCGGGAGGTACAATGAGCAGTTCTTC. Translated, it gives CASSFATSGRYNEQFF.

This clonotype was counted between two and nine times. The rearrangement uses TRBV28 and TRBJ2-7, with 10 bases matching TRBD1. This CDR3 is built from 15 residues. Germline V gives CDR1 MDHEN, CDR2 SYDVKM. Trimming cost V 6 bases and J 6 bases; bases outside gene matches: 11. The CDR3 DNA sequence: TGTGCCAGCAGCTTGTTCCCGGGACAGGGGCTCGAGCAGTACTTC. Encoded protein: CASSLFPGQGLEQYF.

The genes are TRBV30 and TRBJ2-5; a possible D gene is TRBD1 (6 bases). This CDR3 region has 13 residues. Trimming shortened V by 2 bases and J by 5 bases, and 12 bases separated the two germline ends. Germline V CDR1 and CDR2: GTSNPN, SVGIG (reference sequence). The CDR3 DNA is TGTGCCTGGAGTACCAGGGGATTGGAGACCCAGTACTTC. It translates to CAWSTRGLETQYF.

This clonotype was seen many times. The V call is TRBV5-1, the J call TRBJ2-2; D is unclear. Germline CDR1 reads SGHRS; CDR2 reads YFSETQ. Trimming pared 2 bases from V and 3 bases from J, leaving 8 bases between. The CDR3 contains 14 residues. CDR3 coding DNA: TGCGCCAGCAGCTTCACACCTCACACCGGGGAGCTGTTTTTT. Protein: CASSFTPHTGELFF.

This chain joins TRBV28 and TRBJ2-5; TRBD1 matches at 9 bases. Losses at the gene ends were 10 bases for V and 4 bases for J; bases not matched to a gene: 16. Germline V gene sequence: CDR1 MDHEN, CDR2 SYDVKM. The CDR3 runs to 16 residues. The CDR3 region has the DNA TGTGCCACAGAGGGGACACAGGGGGCGCCCCCAGAGACCCAGTACTTC. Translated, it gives CATEGTQGAPPETQYF.

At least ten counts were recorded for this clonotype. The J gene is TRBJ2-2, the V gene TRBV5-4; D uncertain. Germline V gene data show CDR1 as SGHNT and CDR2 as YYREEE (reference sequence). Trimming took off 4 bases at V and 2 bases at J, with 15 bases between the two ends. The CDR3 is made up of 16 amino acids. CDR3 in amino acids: CASSEELFFNTGELFF. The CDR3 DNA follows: TGTGCCAGCAGCGAGGAACTATTCTTTAACACCGGGGAGCTGTTTTTT.

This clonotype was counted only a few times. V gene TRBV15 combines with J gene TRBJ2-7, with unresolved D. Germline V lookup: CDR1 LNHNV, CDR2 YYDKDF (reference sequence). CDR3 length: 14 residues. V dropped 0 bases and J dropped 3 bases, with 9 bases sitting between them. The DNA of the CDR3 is TGTGCCACCAGCAGAGATAGATCCGGCTACGAGCAGTACTTC. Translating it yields CATSRDRSGYEQYF.

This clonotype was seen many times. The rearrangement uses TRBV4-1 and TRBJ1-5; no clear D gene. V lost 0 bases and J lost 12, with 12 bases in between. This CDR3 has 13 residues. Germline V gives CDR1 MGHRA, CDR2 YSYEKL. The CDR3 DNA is TGCGCCAGCAGCCAAGATCCAGGAGGGATCCAGCATTTT. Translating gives CASSQDPGGIQHF.

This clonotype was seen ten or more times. CDR3 coding DNA: TGTGCCAGTATTGGGCGTCGGGACAGCTTGGGCGGGGAGCTGTTTTTT. It yields the protein CASIGRRDSLGGELFF. V gene TRBV27 combines with J gene TRBJ2-2, with 7 bases that match TRBD1. CDR1 and CDR2 from the germline V gene are MNHEY and SMNVEV (reference sequence). V lost 9 bases and J lost 7; bases outside the gene matches: 17. This CDR3 is built from 16 residues.

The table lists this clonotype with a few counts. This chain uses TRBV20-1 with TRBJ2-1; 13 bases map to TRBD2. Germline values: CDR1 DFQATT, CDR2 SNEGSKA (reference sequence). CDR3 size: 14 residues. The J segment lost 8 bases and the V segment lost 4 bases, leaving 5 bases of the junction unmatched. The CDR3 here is CSATGTSGNYEQFF. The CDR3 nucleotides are TGCAGTGCTACCGGGACTAGCGGGAACTATGAGCAGTTCTTC.

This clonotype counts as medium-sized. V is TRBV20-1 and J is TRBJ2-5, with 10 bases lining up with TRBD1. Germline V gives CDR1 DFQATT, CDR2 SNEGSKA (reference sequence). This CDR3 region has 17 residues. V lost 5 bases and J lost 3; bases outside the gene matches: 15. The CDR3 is CSAGPPGTGVYEETQYF. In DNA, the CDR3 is TGCAGTGCTGGCCCACCTGGGACAGGGGTATACGAAGAGACCCAGTACTTC.

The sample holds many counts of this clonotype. CDR3 amino acids: CSASEEMNTEAFF. DNA of the CDR3: TGCAGTGCTAGCGAGGAAATGAACACTGAAGCTTTCTTT. This chain links TRBV20-1 with TRBJ1-1; D uncertain. CDR1 DFQATT and CDR2 SNEGSKA come from the germline V gene (reference sequence). Trimming took off 3 bases at V and 0 bases at J, with 8 bases between the two ends. The CDR3 is 13 amino acids.

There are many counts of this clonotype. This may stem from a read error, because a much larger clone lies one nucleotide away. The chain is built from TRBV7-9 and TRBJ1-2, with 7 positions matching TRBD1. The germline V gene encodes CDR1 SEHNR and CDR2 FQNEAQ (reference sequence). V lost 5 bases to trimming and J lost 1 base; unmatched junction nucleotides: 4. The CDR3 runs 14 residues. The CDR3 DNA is TGTGCCAGCAGCCGGGGGACAGTTAACTATGGCTACACCTTC. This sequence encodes CASSRGTVNYGYTF.

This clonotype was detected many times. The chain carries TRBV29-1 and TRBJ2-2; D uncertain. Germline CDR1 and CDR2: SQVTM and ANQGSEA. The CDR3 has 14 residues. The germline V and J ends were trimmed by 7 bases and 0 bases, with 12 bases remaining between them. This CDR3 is CSAIGVSNTGELFF. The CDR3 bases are TGCAGCGCCATTGGCGTTTCGAACACCGGGGAGCTGTTTTTT.

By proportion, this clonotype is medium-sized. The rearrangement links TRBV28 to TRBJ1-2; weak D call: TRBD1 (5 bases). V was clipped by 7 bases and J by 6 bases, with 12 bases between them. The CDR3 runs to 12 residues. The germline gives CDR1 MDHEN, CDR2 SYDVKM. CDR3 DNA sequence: TGTGCCAGCAAGAGGGGAGGGAATGGCTACACCTTC. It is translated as CASKRGGNGYTF.